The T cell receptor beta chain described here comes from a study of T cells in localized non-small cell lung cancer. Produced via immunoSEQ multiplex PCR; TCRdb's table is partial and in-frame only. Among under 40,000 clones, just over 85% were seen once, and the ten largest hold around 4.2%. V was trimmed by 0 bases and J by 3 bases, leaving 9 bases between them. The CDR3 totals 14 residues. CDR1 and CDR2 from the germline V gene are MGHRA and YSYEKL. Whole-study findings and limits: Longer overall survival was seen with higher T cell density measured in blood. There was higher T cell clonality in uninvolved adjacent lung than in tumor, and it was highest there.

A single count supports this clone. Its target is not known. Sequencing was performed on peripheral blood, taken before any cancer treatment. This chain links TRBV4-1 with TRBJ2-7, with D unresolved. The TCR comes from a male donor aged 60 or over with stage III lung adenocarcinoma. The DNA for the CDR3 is TGCGCCAGCAGCCAAGATGAGTCAGTCTACGAGCAGTACTTC. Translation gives CASSQDESVYEQYF.